This T cell receptor beta chain originates from a study of blood T cell repertoires in COVID-19. Across the study: The cDNA or gDNA used as material had been derived from T cells, B-cell-depleted T cells, or PBMCs.

The study drew participants aged about 18 to 90 years from around 24 US areas. The study recruited exposed participants who had met a COVID-19 case within 2 weeks before entry. Study processing details: Estimates of nucleated cell counts were drawn from the amplification of reference gene primers. Produced via immunoSEQ multiplex PCR; TCRdb's table is partial and in-frame only. D and trimming were read from the DNA, whereas the V and J calls and clone size are those reported in that table. The sample shows hundreds of thousands of clones, under 90% of them seen only once. Germline V lookup: CDR1 SGHVS, CDR2 FNYEAQ. V was cut by 4 bases and J by 6 bases, with 9 bases left in between. The CDR3 contains 13 residues.

The chain couples TRBV7-6 to TRBJ2-2; D is unclear. The sample consisted of PBMCs or T cells enriched from blood (not recorded which). The TCR originated in a woman aged 50 to 60 who had been exposed to COVID-19. The CDR3 sequence: CASSSDGPGELFF. CDR3 DNA: TGTGCCAGCAGCTCAGATGGGCCCGGGGAGCTGTTTTTT.